The entry that follows covers one T cell receptor (beta chain) sequence. The data belong to a study of shared T cell receptors in the human thymus. CDR3 length: 13 residues. Germline CDR1 and CDR2: LGHNA and YSLEER. The V and J ends lost 3 bases and 7 bases respectively, with 13 bases between them. The protocol was immunoSEQ multiplex PCR, while the TCRdb copy is restricted to in-frame clones and leaves out a portion. This sample carries under 700,000 clones, around 82% of them seen once, and the ten largest clones take around 0.012%. These data were also filed under a second study, of human thymus T cells.

This clonotype originated in a boy less than two years old with a congenital heart defect. The specimen was thymocytes. The chain is built from TRBV4-3 and TRBJ2-7; TRBD2 might be the D (6 bases). The CDR3 spells CASSQAGLAEQYF. CDR3 sequence (DNA): TGCGCCAGCAGCCAGGCCGGGCTAGCGGAGCAGTACTTC.